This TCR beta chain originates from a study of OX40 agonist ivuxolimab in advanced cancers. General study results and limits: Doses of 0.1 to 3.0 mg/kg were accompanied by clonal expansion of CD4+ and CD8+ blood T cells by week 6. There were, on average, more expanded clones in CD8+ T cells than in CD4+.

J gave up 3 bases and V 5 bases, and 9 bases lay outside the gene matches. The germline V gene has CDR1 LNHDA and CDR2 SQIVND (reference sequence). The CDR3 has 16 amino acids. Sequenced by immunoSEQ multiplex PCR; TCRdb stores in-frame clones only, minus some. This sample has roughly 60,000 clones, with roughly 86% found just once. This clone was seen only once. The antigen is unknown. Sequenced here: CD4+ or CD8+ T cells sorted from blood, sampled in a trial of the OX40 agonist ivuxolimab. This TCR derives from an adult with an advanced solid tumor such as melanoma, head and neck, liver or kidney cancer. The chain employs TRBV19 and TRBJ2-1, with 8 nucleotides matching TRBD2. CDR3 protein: CASSQRVAGLYNEQFF. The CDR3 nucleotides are TGTGCCAGTAGTCAGAGAGTAGCGGGGCTCTACAATGAGCAGTTCTTC.